Following are 9 T cell receptor beta chains from one sample sequenced in a study of blood T cell repertoires in COVID-19. Sequencing used immunoSEQ multiplex PCR; TCRdb keeps in-frame clones, though not all of them. The table lists 200,000 or so clones, roughly 80% of them singletons. The sequenced material came from peripheral blood. The receptors were gathered from a man in his sixties with active or convalescent COVID-19.

The rearrangement links TRBV9 to TRBJ1-1, with 7 bases fitting TRBD1. This CDR3 contains 13 residues. With V trimmed by 4 bases and J by 5 bases, 5 bases remained unmatched. CDR1 is SGDLS and CDR2 is YYNGEE in the germline V gene. The CDR3 region is CASSQQGTTEAFF. DNA for the CDR3: TGTGCCAGCAGCCAACAGGGGACGACTGAAGCTTTCTTT.

The chain uses TRBV2 and TRBJ2-5; 8 nucleotides match TRBD1. Germline CDR1 and CDR2: SNHLY and FYNNEI. After removal of 6 bases from V and 2 bases from J, the junction contained 17 bases not matched to a gene. The CDR3 runs to 18 residues. CDR3 DNA: TGTGCCAGCAGGGGGGGAAGGTGGGCGACAGGGGATCAAGAGACCCAGTACTTC. Protein: CASRGGRWATGDQETQYF.

This clone was seen a handful of times. The chain joins TRBV10-3 to TRBJ1-2, with 8 bases fitting TRBD1. After removal of 4 bases from V and 2 bases from J, the junction contained 6 bases not matched to a gene. The CDR3 contains 15 residues. CDR1 is ENHRY and CDR2 is SYGVKD in the germline V gene. CDR3 in DNA: TGTGCCATCAGTGTAGGACAGGGAAGAAACTATGGCTACACCTTC. Translated, it gives CAISVGQGRNYGYTF.

This chain connects TRBV5-5 to TRBJ2-1; 11 bases fit TRBD2. This CDR3 has 15 amino acids. Germline CDR1 reads SGHKS; CDR2 reads YYEKEE (reference sequence). With V trimmed by 3 bases and J by 16 bases, 15 bases remained unmatched. The CDR3 DNA is TGTGCCAGCAGCTCTACTAGCGGGAGTGCGGGTAATCCATTCTTC. Its protein product is CASSSTSGSAGNPFF. Filled out from reference TRBV5-5 and TRBJ2-1, the complete variable domain reads DAGVTQSPTHLIKTRGQQVTLRCSPISGHKSVSWYQQVLGQGPQFIFQYYEKEERGRGNFPDRFSARQFPNYSSELNVNALLLGDSALYLCASSSTSGSAGNPFFGPGTRLTVL.

Only one count was recorded for this clone. The chain has TRBV28 and TRBJ1-5, with TRBD1 matching over 8 bases. CDR3 length: 14 residues. V lost 5 bases to trimming and J lost 10 bases; unmatched junction nucleotides: 10. CDR1 and CDR2 (germline): MDHEN, SYDVKM. The CDR3 region is CASSPDRGTRPQHF. The CDR3 DNA reads as TGTGCCAGCAGTCCAGACAGGGGTACTCGACCCCAGCATTTT.

The chain has TRBV24-1 and TRBJ1-5; D remains ambiguous. CDR1 and CDR2 from the germline V gene are KGHDR and SFDVKD. The CDR3 contains 14 residues. Trimming cost V 3 bases and J 5 bases, with 10 bases left between them. CDR3 residues: CATSDEGDDQPQHF. In DNA form, the CDR3 reads TGTGCCACCAGTGATGAGGGAGACGATCAGCCCCAGCATTTT.

The chain has TRBV10-1 and TRBJ2-7; D remains unclear. Trimming shortened V by 5 bases and J by 7 bases, and 18 bases separated the two germline ends. Germline V CDR1 and CDR2: WNHNN, SYGVQD (reference sequence). This CDR3 has 14 amino acids. The chain's CDR3 is CASSRFPYYGEQYF. As DNA, the CDR3 is TGCGCCAGCAGTCGGTTCCCCTATTACGGGGAGCAGTACTTC.

The V gene is TRBV4-2, the J gene TRBJ1-4, with 11 bases lining up with TRBD1. Germline V CDR1 and CDR2: LGHNA, YNFKEQ. The CDR3 has 17 residues. Trimming cost V 0 bases and J 7 bases; bases outside gene matches: 7. The CDR3 spells CASSQDSRTGGGEKLFF. The CDR3 coding sequence is TGTGCCAGCAGCCAAGACTCTCGGACAGGGGGCGGTGAAAAACTGTTTTTT.

This clone was observed a handful of times. The genes are TRBV7-9 and TRBJ1-4, with D maybe TRBD1 (5 bases). Germline V lookup: CDR1 SEHNR, CDR2 FQNEAQ (reference sequence). The V gene lost 1 base and the J gene lost 8 bases, with 14 bases spanning the gap. CDR3 length: 15 amino acids. CDR3 bases: TGTGCCAGCAGCTTAGAGGGGATCGTGGGCGAAAAACTGTTTTTT. Its translation is CASSLEGIVGEKLFF.